The 25 T cell receptor beta chains presented below share a single source sample, sequenced in a study of blood T cell repertoires in COVID-19. The repertoire was sequenced with immunoSEQ multiplex PCR; TCRdb's copy has only in-frame clones and lacks some. The profile shows around 99,000 clones, roughly 80% of them singletons. The sample comprised peripheral blood. These TCRs come from a man in his fifties or sixties who had recovered from COVID-19.

The CDR3 is CASSSSGTGSHEQYF. The DNA of the CDR3 is TGTGCCAGCAGCTCCTCCGGGACAGGGAGCCACGAGCAGTACTTC. The chain links TRBV5-5 to TRBJ2-7; 9 positions agree with TRBD1. The V and J ends lost 3 bases and 5 bases, in that order; junction bases with no gene match: 9. The CDR3 length is 15 residues. Germline assignment: CDR1 SGHKS and CDR2 YYEKEE (reference sequence).

The genes are TRBV2 and TRBJ1-6; 8 positions match TRBD1. J gave up 10 bases and V 6 bases, and 14 bases lay outside the gene matches. Germline values: CDR1 SNHLY, CDR2 FYNNEI. The CDR3 runs to 16 residues. DNA of the CDR3: TGTGCCAGCAGACTCCTTTGGACAGGGCTAGGATCACCCCTCCACTTT. Its translation is CASRLLWTGLGSPLHF.

A remark on this clone: This CDR3 is also generated by other DNA sequences in the sample. V and J are TRBV6-5 and TRBJ1-2; D perhaps matches TRBD1 (5 bases). Germline V CDR1 and CDR2: MNHEY, SVGAGI. The CDR3 consists of 14 residues. V was shortened by 2 bases and J by 3 bases, with 10 bases between the two germline ends. The CDR3 sequence is CASSYGQGYYGYTF. DNA for the CDR3: TGTGCCAGCAGTTACGGGCAGGGTTACTATGGCTACACCTTC.

The V call is TRBV19, the J call TRBJ2-1, with 7 bases identical to TRBD2. The CDR3 length is 15 residues. CDR1 and CDR2 from the germline V gene are LNHDA and SQIVND (reference sequence). V shed 3 bases, J shed 7 bases, and the junction held 9 bases outside the gene matches. The CDR3 coding sequence is TGTGCCAGTAGTATGGGGCAGTGGGAGGGAAATGAGCAGTTCTTC. As protein: CASSMGQWEGNEQFF.

This sequence joins TRBV9 and TRBJ1-1; 7 nucleotides align to TRBD1. Germline assignment: CDR1 SGDLS and CDR2 YYNGEE. The CDR3 totals 15 residues. V was pared by 4 bases and J by 6 bases, with 12 bases of the junction left unmatched. The CDR3 DNA follows: TGTGCCAGCAGCCTAGGTGGACAGGTCTCCTCTGAAGCTTTCTTT. Protein product: CASSLGGQVSSEAFF.

This clone was observed at least ten times. This chain links TRBV19 with TRBJ1-1, with D possibly TRBD1 on 5 matching bases. Germline V gene sequence: CDR1 LNHDA, CDR2 SQIVND (reference sequence). The CDR3 consists of 13 residues. V gave up 3 bases and J gave up 10 bases, with 15 bases separating them. CDR3 amino acids: CASSMDILGGAFF. For the CDR3, the DNA is TGTGCCAGTAGTATGGACATTCTGGGGGGAGCTTTCTTT.

The chain carries TRBV4-1 and TRBJ2-3, with 8 nucleotides matching TRBD1. Per the germline V gene, CDR1 is MGHRA and CDR2 is YSYEKL. The CDR3 has 14 amino acids. V dropped 4 bases and J dropped 4; count of bases not matched to a gene: 4. The CDR3 loop is CASSPGQGADTQYF. CDR3 coding DNA: TGCGCCAGCAGCCCAGGACAGGGAGCAGATACGCAGTATTTT.

The chain uses TRBV15 and TRBJ1-6; weak D call: TRBD1 (6 bases). The CDR3 length is 13 residues. Germline CDR1 LNHNV, CDR2 YYDKDF (reference sequence). Trimming removed 5 bases from V and 10 bases from J, with 12 bases in between. CDR3 protein: CATSGGGASPLHF. CDR3 nucleotide sequence: TGTGCCACCAGCGGCGGGGGGGCGTCACCCCTCCACTTT.

The V call is TRBV18, the J call TRBJ1-5; D is undetermined. Germline lookup yields CDR1 KGHSH and CDR2 LQKENI. The CDR3 length is 12 residues. Trimming took 3 bases from V and 9 from J, leaving 9 bases between them. CDR3: CASSPGVAPQHF. CDR3 bases: TGTGCCAGCTCACCCGGGGTCGCGCCCCAGCATTTT.

The chain employs TRBV4-1 and TRBJ2-7; a possible D gene is TRBD2 (6 bases). CDR1 is MGHRA and CDR2 is YSYEKL in the germline V gene. V lost 5 bases to trimming and J lost 3 bases, with 14 bases between them. The length of the CDR3 is 14 residues. The CDR3: CASSSRPGGYEQYF. The CDR3 nucleotides are TGCGCCAGCAGCTCCCGGCCCGGGGGCTACGAGCAGTACTTC.

V and J are TRBV10-3 and TRBJ1-2; 9 positions agree with TRBD1. J gave up 4 bases and V 2 bases, and 2 bases lay outside the gene matches. Germline lookup yields CDR1 ENHRY and CDR2 SYGVKD. This CDR3 has 14 residues. CDR3 bases: TGTGCCATCAGTGAGACGACAGGGGGCTATGGCTACACCTTC. The encoded protein is CAISETTGGYGYTF.

V is TRBV5-6 and J is TRBJ2-2; possible D gene TRBD1, 5 bases. This CDR3 is built from 15 residues. The germline V gene encodes CDR1 SGHDT and CDR2 YYEEEE. The ends were cut back, 1 base at V and 2 bases at J, with 9 bases in the middle. This CDR3 reads CASSLTGPNTGELFF. Here the CDR3 DNA reads TGTGCCAGCAGCTTGACAGGACCCAACACCGGGGAGCTGTTTTTT. The entire variable domain, with the rest obtained from reference TRBV5-6 and TRBJ2-2, is as follows: DAGVTQSPTHLIKTRGQQVTLRCSPKSGHDTVSWYQQALGQGPQFIFQYYEEEERQRGNFPDRFSGHQFPNYSSELNVNALLLGDSALYLCASSLTGPNTGELFFGEGSRLTVL.

The genes are TRBV9 and TRBJ1-6; D is ambiguous. The germline V gene encodes CDR1 SGDLS and CDR2 YYNGEE. This CDR3 has 15 amino acids. V gave up 0 bases and J gave up 9 bases, with 13 bases separating them. The CDR3 protein is CASSVGLEFGSPLHF. CDR3 DNA: TGTGCCAGCAGCGTAGGTCTGGAGTTCGGTTCACCCCTCCACTTT. The full variable domain, with the rest looked up from reference TRBV9 and TRBJ1-6, is DSGVTQTPKHLITATGQRVTLRCSPRSGDLSVYWYQQSLDQGLQFLIQYYNGEERAKGNILERFSAQQFPDLHSELNLSSLELGDSALYFCASSVGLEFGSPLHFGNGTRLTVT.

The chain couples TRBV18 to TRBJ1-2; D gene unclear. CDR3 size: 14 residues. V was shortened by 3 bases and J by 3 bases, with 11 bases between the two germline ends. The germline V gene has CDR1 KGHSH and CDR2 LQKENI. CDR3: CASSPEIDYYGYTF. The CDR3 bases are TGTGCCAGCTCACCCGAGATCGACTACTATGGCTACACCTTC.

V is TRBV6-2 or TRBV6-3 and J is TRBJ1-1; D not resolved. The CDR3 covers 15 residues. The V gene's germline CDR1 is MNHEY and CDR2 SVGEGT. The V gene lost 2 bases and the J gene lost 1 base, with 11 bases spanning the gap. DNA for the CDR3: TGTGCCAGCAGTTACGCAGATCGTCAGAACACTGAAGCTTTCTTT. Its translation is CASSYADRQNTEAFF.

The V and J genes are TRBV7-2 and TRBJ2-5; 10 positions agree with TRBD2. J lost 3 bases, V lost 4 bases, and 14 bases had no gene match. The CDR3 contains 18 residues. CDR1 and CDR2 (germline): SGHTA, FQGNSA. CDR3 amino acids: CASSSTGRGSGRKETQYF. Here the CDR3 DNA reads TGTGCCAGCAGCTCTACAGGCAGGGGTAGCGGGAGGAAAGAGACCCAGTACTTC.

This clone was detected only a few times. The V and J genes are TRBV18 and TRBJ1-5, with a weak D call TRBD1 (5 bases). CDR3 length: 14 residues. V lost 6 bases and J 3 bases, leaving 12 bases between the germline ends. Germline CDR1 and CDR2: KGHSH and LQKENI. The CDR3 DNA sequence: TGTGCCAGCTCCCTCGGACACGCCAATCAGCCCCAGCATTTT. It translates to CASSLGHANQPQHF.

The chain uses TRBV7-6 and TRBJ2-7; possibly TRBD1 for D (6 bases). Germline lookup yields CDR1 SGHVS and CDR2 FNYEAQ. V was cut by 3 bases and J by 0 bases, with 12 bases left in between. This CDR3 has 15 residues. The CDR3 protein is CASSLQQGSSYEQYF. The CDR3 coding sequence is TGTGCCAGCAGCTTGCAACAGGGTAGCTCCTACGAGCAGTACTTC.

The gene calls are TRBV19 and TRBJ1-2; 9 nucleotides line up with TRBD1. The V gene end was trimmed by 7 bases and the J gene end by 2 bases; junction bases not matched to a gene: 5. The germline V gene has CDR1 LNHDA and CDR2 SQIVND (reference sequence). The CDR3 length is 14 residues. For the CDR3, the DNA is TGTGCCAGTAATGAACAGGGGGCCAACTATGGCTACACCTTC. Protein product: CASNEQGANYGYTF.

The chain joins TRBV6-1 to TRBJ2-5; D ambiguous. Germline lookup yields CDR1 MNHNS and CDR2 SASEGT. CDR3 length: 13 residues. The V gene lost 5 bases and the J gene lost 5 bases, with 12 bases spanning the gap. The CDR3 sequence is CASSFFTVETQYF. In DNA, the CDR3 is TGTGCCAGCAGTTTCTTCACGGTCGAGACCCAGTACTTC.

This clone was counted only a few times. In DNA, the CDR3 is TGTGCCAGCAGCACAGTCGACAGGGGGCGCACCGGGGAGCTGTTTTTT. Translated: CASSTVDRGRTGELFF. The chain combines TRBV5-4 with TRBJ2-2; 10 bases match TRBD1. V dropped 4 bases and J dropped 4; count of bases not matched to a gene: 7. The CDR3 runs 16 residues. Looked up from germline, CDR1 is SGHNT and CDR2 is YYREEE (reference sequence).

The rearrangement joins TRBV5-1 to TRBJ2-2; 14 bases map to TRBD2. The CDR3 sequence is 18 residues long. The V segment lost 0 bases and the J segment 1 base; nucleotides outside the gene matches: 2. Germline CDR1 SGHRS, CDR2 YFSETQ. CDR3 loop: CASSLGLAGGMNTGELFF. CDR3 DNA: TGCGCCAGCAGCTTGGGACTAGCGGGAGGGATGAACACCGGGGAGCTGTTTTTT.

Comments on this clone: This sample includes further DNA sequences coding for the same CDR3. The chain couples TRBV9 to TRBJ2-5; tentative D call: TRBD2 (6 bases). The ends were cut back, 0 bases at V and 4 bases at J, with 13 bases in the middle. This CDR3 contains 15 residues. Germline V gene data show CDR1 as SGDLS and CDR2 as YYNGEE. CDR3 nucleotide sequence: TGTGCCAGCAGCGTAGAGGGGACTGGGATAGAGACCCAGTACTTC. Translated: CASSVEGTGIETQYF.

This clone was seen more than once but under ten times. This chain uses TRBV7-9 with TRBJ1-2, with TRBD1 matching over 9 bases. Per the germline V gene, CDR1 is SEHNR and CDR2 is FQNEAQ (reference sequence). This CDR3 comprises 16 residues. V gave up 10 bases and J gave up 3 bases; unmatched junction bases: 15. The CDR3: CATHKGDRGYDYGYTF. The CDR3 DNA follows: TGTGCCACCCACAAGGGAGACAGGGGGTACGACTATGGCTACACCTTC.

This sequence joins TRBV19 and TRBJ2-7; 14 bases map to TRBD2. CDR3 length equals 15 residues. Per germline, CDR1 LNHDA and CDR2 SQIVND (reference sequence). V lost 5 bases, J lost 5 bases, and 5 bases stayed unmatched. In nucleotides, the CDR3 is TGTGCCAGTAGTCCGGGACTAGCGGGAGCCCACGAGCAGTACTTC. It translates to CASSPGLAGAHEQYF.